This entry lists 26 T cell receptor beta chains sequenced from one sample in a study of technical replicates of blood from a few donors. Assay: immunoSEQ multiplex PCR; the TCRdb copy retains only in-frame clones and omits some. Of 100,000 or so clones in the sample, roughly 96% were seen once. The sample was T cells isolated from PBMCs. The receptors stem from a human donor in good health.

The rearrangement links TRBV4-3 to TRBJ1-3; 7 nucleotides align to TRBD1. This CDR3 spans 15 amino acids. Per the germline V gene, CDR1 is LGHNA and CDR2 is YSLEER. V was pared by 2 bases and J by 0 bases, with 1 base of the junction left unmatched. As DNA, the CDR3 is TGCGCCAGCAGCCAAAACAGGGGCTCTGGAAACACCATATATTTT. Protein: CASSQNRGSGNTIYF.

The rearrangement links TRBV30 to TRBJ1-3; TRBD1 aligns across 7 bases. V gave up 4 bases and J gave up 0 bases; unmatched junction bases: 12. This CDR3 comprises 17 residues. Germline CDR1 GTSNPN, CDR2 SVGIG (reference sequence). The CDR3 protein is CAWNRGSLFSSGNTIYF. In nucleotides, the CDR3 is TGTGCCTGGAACAGGGGATCACTCTTTAGCTCTGGAAACACCATATATTTT.

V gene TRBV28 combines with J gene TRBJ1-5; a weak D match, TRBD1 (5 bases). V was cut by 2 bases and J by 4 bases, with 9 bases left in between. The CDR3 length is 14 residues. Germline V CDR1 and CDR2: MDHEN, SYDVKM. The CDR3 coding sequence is TGTGCCAGCAGTTTAACAGGCGTTAATCAGCCCCAGCATTTT. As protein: CASSLTGVNQPQHF.

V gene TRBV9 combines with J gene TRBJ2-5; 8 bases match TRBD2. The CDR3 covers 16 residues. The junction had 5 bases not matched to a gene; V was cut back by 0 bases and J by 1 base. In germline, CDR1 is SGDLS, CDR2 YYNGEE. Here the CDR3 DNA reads TGTGCCAGCAGCGTAGGGGGACTAGAGATCCAAGAGACCCAGTACTTC. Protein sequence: CASSVGGLEIQETQYF.

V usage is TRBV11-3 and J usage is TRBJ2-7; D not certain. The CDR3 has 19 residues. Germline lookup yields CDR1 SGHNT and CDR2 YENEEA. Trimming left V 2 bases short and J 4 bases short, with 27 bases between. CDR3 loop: CASSLRQVVARPSFYEQYF. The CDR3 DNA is TGTGCCAGCAGCTTACGTCAGGTGGTCGCTCGTCCCTCATTTTACGAGCAGTACTTC.

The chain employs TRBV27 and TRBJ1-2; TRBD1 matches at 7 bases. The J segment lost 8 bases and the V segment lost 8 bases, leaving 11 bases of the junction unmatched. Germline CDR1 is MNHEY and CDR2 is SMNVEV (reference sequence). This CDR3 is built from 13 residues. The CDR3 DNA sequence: TGTGCCAGCTCACTAGGGGGCCTCGAGGGCTACACCTTC. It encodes CASSLGGLEGYTF.

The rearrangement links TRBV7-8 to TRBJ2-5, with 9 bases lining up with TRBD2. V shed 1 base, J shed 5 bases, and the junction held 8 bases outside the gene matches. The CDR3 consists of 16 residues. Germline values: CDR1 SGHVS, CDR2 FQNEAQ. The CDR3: CASSLGREGSDETQYF. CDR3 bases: TGTGCCAGCAGCTTAGGGCGGGAGGGTTCTGACGAGACCCAGTACTTC.

The CDR3 sequence: CASSYATGVGDTQYF. The CDR3 nucleotides are TGTGCCAGCAGTTATGCGACAGGGGTTGGTGATACGCAGTATTTT. V usage is TRBV6-5 and J usage is TRBJ2-3, with TRBD1 matching over 8 bases. The V gene's germline CDR1 is MNHEY and CDR2 SVGAGI. The CDR3 loop spans 15 amino acids. The V segment lost 3 bases and the J segment 6 bases; nucleotides outside the gene matches: 8.

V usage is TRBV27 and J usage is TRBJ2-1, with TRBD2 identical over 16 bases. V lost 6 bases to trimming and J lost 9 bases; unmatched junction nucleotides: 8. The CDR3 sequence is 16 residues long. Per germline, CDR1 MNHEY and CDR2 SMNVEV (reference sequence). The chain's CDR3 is CASSPGTSGRETEQFF. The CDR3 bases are TGTGCCAGCAGCCCCGGGACTAGCGGGAGGGAGACTGAGCAGTTCTTC.

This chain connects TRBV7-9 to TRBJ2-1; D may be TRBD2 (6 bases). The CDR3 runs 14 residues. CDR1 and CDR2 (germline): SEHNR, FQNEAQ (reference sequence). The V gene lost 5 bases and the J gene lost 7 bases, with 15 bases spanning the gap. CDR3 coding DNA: TGTGCCAGCAGCCTAAGGGACGGAGGGAATGAGCAGTTCTTC. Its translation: CASSLRDGGNEQFF.

CDR3 sequence: CASLLGSYEQYF. The CDR3 DNA follows: TGTGCCAGCTTACTAGGGAGTTACGAGCAGTACTTC. V gene TRBV2 combines with J gene TRBJ2-7, with D maybe TRBD2 (5 bases). V lost 8 bases and J lost 4, with 12 bases in between. The CDR3 has 12 residues. Germline CDR1 SNHLY, CDR2 FYNNEI.

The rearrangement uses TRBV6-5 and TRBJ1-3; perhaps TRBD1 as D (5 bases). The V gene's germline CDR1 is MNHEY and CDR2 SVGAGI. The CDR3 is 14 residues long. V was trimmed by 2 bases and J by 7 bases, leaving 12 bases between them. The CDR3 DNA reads TGTGCCAGCAGTTACAGGGGCGATGGCAACACCATATATTTT. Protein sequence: CASSYRGDGNTIYF.

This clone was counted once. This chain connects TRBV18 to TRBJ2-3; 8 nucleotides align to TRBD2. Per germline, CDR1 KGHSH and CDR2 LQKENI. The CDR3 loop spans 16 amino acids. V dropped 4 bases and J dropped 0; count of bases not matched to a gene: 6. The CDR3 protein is CASSLSGKRSTDTQYF. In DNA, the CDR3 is TGTGCCAGCTCACTTAGCGGGAAACGAAGCACAGATACGCAGTATTTT. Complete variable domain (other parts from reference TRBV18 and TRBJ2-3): NAGVMQNPRHLVRRRGQEARLRCSPMKGHSHVYWYRQLPEEGLKFMVYLQKENIIDESGMPKERFSAEFPKEGPSILRIQQVVRGDSAAYFCASSLSGKRSTDTQYFGPGTRLTVL.

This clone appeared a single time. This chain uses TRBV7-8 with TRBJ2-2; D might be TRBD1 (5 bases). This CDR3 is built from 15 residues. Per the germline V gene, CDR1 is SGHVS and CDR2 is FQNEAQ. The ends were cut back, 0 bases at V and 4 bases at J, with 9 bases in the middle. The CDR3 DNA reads TGTGCCAGCAGCTTAGCGCGACAGTCCACCGGGGAGCTGTTTTTT. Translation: CASSLARQSTGELFF.

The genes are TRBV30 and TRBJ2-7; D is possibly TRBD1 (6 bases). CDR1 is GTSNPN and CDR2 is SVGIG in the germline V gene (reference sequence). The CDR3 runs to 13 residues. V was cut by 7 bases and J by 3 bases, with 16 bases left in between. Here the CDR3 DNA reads TGTGCCTCGATGACAGGAGGCCGCTACGAGCAGTACTTC. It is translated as CASMTGGRYEQYF.

CDR3 in DNA: TGTGCCAGCAGTTCAGATTATAGCAATCAGCCCCAGCATTTT. Amino acid sequence: CASSSDYSNQPQHF. V gene TRBV2 combines with J gene TRBJ1-5; no reliable D call. This CDR3 spans 14 amino acids. The germline V gene has CDR1 SNHLY and CDR2 FYNNEI. Trimming shortened V by 5 bases and J by 0 bases, and 8 bases separated the two germline ends.

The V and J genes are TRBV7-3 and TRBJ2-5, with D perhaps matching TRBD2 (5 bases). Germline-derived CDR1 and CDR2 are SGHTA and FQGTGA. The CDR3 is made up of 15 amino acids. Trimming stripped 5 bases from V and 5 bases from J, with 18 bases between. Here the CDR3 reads CASSPRGRDRETQYF. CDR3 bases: TGTGCCAGCAGCCCACGCGGACGGGATCGGGAGACCCAGTACTTC.

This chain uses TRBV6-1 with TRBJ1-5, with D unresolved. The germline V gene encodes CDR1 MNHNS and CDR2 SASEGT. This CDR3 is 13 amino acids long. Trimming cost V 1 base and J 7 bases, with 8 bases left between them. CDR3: CASSEVSEQPQHF. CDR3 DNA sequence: TGTGCCAGCAGTGAAGTTTCGGAGCAGCCCCAGCATTTT.

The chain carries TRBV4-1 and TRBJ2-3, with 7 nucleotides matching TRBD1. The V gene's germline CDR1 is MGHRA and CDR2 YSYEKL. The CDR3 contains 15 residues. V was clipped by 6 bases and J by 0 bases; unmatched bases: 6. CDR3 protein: CASRLDRVSTDTQYF. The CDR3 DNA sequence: TGCGCCAGCAGACTCGACAGGGTAAGCACAGATACGCAGTATTTT.

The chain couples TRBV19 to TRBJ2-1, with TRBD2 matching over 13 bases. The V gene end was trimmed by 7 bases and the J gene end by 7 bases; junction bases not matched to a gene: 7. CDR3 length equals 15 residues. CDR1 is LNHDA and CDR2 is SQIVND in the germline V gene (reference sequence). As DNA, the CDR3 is TGTGCCAGTACCCCGACTAGCGGGAGGATGAATGAGCAGTTCTTC. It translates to CASTPTSGRMNEQFF.

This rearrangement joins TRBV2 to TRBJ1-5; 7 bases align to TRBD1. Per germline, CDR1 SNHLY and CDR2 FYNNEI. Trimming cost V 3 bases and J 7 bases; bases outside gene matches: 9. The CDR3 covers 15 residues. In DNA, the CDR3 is TGTGCCAGCAGTGAGGACGGGACAGAGAACCAGCCCCAGCATTTT. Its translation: CASSEDGTENQPQHF.

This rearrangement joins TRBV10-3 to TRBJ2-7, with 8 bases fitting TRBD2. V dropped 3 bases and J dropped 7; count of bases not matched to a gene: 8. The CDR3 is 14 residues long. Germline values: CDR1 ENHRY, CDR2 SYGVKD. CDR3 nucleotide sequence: TGTGCCATCAGTGACCCGGGGGGGTTGGGAGAGCAGTACTTC. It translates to CAISDPGGLGEQYF.

In DNA form, the CDR3 reads TGTGCCATCAGTGTTTTTGACAGGCAAGAGACCCAGTACTTC. Its translation is CAISVFDRQETQYF. This rearrangement joins TRBV10-3 to TRBJ2-5; the D gene is possibly TRBD1 (6 bases). Germline CDR1 is ENHRY and CDR2 is SYGVKD. The CDR3 covers 14 residues. The V end was cut by 4 bases, the J end by 2 bases, with 11 bases between.

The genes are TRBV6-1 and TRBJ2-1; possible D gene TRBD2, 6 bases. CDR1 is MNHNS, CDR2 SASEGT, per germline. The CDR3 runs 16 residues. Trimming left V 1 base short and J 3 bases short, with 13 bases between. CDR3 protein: CASSEVSSGYYNEQFF. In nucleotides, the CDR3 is TGTGCCAGCAGTGAAGTAAGTAGCGGCTACTACAATGAGCAGTTCTTC.

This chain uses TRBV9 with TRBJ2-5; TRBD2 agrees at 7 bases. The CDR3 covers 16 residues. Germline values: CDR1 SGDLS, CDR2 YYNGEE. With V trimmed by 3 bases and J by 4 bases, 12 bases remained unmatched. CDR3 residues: CASSAGVGGYGETQYF. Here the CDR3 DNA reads TGTGCCAGCAGCGCCGGCGTGGGGGGGTACGGAGAGACCCAGTACTTC.

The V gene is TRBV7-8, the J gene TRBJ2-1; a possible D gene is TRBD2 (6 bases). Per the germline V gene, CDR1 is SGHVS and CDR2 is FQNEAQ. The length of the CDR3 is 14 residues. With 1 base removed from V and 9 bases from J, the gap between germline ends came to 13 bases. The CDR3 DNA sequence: TGTGCCAGCAGCTTAGTACCTTCAGCGGGTGAGCAGTTCTTC. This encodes CASSLVPSAGEQFF.